This T cell receptor (beta chain) was profiled in a study of blood T cell repertoires in COVID-19. Study overall: Sites across the United States, Italy and Spain contributed samples from acute and convalescent COVID-19. Sources were T cells, B-cell-depleted T cells, or PBMCs; the material itself was cDNA or gDNA.

J gave up 3 bases and V 5 bases, and 10 bases lay outside the gene matches. Germline CDR1 SEHNR, CDR2 FQNEAQ (reference sequence). The CDR3 length is 15 residues. This clone was seen a handful of times. As processed by the authors: Amplification with reference gene primers provided the estimates of nucleated cell counts. Produced via immunoSEQ multiplex PCR; TCRdb's table is partial and in-frame only. The V and J calls and the clone size are those of that table, but D and trimming were determined from the DNA. The sample holds a few hundred thousand clones; roughly 90% are singletons and the top ten take approximately 6.5%.

The receptor was isolated from a man aged 18 to 29 who had recovered from COVID-19. Sequencing input: peripheral blood. The chain has TRBV7-9 and TRBJ2-7; 7 nucleotides align to TRBD1. For the CDR3, the DNA is TGTGCCAGCAGCCCCCGGGACAGCCCAGACTACGAGCAGTACTTC. Translated, it gives CASSPRDSPDYEQYF.